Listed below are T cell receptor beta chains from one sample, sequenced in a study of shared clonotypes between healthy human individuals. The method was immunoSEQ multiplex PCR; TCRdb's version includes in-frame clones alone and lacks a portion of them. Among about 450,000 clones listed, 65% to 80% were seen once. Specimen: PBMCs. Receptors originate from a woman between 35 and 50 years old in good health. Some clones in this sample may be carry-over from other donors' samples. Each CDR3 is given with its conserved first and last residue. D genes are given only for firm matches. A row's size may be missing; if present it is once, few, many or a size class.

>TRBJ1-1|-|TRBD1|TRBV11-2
TGTGCCAGCAGCTTAGATCCGACAGGGATTACTGAAGCTTTCTTT
CASSLDPTGITEAFF
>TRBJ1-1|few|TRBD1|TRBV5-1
TGCGCCAGCAGCTTGGGACAGGGCATCACTGAAGCTTTCTTT
CASSLGQGITEAFF
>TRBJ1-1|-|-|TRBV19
TGTGCCAGTAGTACTCAAGGGGGCACTGAAGCTTTCTTT
CASSTQGGTEAFF
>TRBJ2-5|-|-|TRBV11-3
TGTGCCAGCAGCCCGACTAGTCAAGAGACCCAGTACTTC
CASSPTSQETQYF
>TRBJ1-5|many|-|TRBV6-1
TGTGCCAGCAGTGAGGACAGATATCAGCCCCAGCATTTT
CASSEDRYQPQHF
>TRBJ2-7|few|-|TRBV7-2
TGTGCCAGCAGCCGGGGGCGAGAAGGGGGCTACGAGCAGTACTTC
CASSRGREGGYEQYF
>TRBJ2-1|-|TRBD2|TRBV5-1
TGCGCCAGCAGCTCCCCTCGGGGGGAGGTGGATGAGCAGTTCTTC
CASSSPRGEVDEQFF
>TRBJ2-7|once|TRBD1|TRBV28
TGTGCCAGCAGGTCAGGGGGCAGGTACGAGCAGTACTTC
CASRSGGRYEQYF
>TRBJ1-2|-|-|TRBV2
TGTGCCAGCAGTGGGACAGCTTATGGCTACACCTTC
CASSGTAYGYTF
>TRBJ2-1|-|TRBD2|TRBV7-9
TGTGCCAGCAGCCCCCAGCGGGAGGGCCTAAATGAGCAGTTCTTC
CASSPQREGLNEQFF
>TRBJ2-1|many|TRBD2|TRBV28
TGTGCCAGCAGTTTCCGGGAGGCCTACAATGAGCAGTTCTTC
CASSFREAYNEQFF
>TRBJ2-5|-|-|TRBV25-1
TGTGCCAGCAGCCCAGACGGCACGGTCCAAGAGACCCAGTACTTC
CASSPDGTVQETQYF
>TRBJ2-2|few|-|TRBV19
TGTGCCAGTAGTATACTTAGCGGAAGGTGGAGCGGGGAGCTGTTTTTT
CASSILSGRWSGELFF
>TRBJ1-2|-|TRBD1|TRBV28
TGTGCCAGCAGTTCTTACAGGGGACTTGGCTACACCTTC
CASSSYRGLGYTF
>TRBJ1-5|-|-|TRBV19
TGTGCCAGTACTCACCCAGATAGCAATCAGCCCCAGCATTTT
CASTHPDSNQPQHF